Following are 10 T cell receptor beta chains from one sample sequenced in a study of shared clonotypes between healthy human individuals. Produced via immunoSEQ multiplex PCR; TCRdb's table is partial and in-frame only. The repertoire consists of more than 150,000 clones, with over 80% occurring once and the leading ten covering 0.067%. Material for sequencing was naive CD4+ T cells sorted from blood. Subset described: CD45RA+ positively selected. These receptors came from a woman younger than 45 in good health.

The chain couples TRBV19 to TRBJ2-2; D is unclear. The CDR3 extends over 12 amino acids. Between the trimmed V and J ends, which lost 6 bases and 4 bases, there was a span of 6 bases. Germline CDR1 is LNHDA and CDR2 is SQIVND (reference sequence). The CDR3 is CASSWRTGELFF. The DNA for the CDR3 is TGTGCCAGTAGCTGGCGCACCGGGGAGCTGTTTTTT. The full variable domain, its missing parts supplied by reference TRBV19 and TRBJ2-2, is DGGITQSPKYLFRKEGQNVTLSCEQNLNHDAMYWYRQDPGQGLRLIYYSQIVNDFQKGDIAEGYSVSREKKESFPLTVTSAQKNPTAFYLCASSWRTGELFFGEGSRLTVL.

The chain employs TRBV15 and TRBJ1-4; D not resolved. The CDR3 has 14 amino acids. Between the trimmed V and J ends, which lost 2 bases and 0 bases, there was a span of 4 bases. Germline V CDR1 and CDR2: LNHNV, YYDKDF (reference sequence). DNA for the CDR3: TGTGCCACCAGCAGATCTACAACTAATGAAAAACTGTTTTTT. This gives the protein CATSRSTTNEKLFF. Full variable domain (rest looked up from reference TRBV15 and TRBJ1-4): DAMVIQNPRYQVTQFGKPVTLSCSQTLNHNVMYWYQQKSSQAPKLLFHYYDKDFNNEADTPDNFQSRRPNTSFCFLDIRSPGLGDTAMYLCATSRSTTNEKLFFGSGTQLSVL.

This sequence joins TRBV18 and TRBJ2-1; D perhaps matches TRBD1 (6 bases). CDR1 is KGHSH and CDR2 is LQKENI in the germline V gene. There are 16 residues in the CDR3. V gave up 0 bases and J gave up 7 bases, with 16 bases separating them. CDR3 nucleotides: TGTGCCAGCTCACCACCCGGACAGACTTTAAGGAATGAGCAGTTCTTC. Translating gives CASSPPGQTLRNEQFF.

The CDR3 here is CASSQPDRANNEQFF. As DNA, the CDR3 is TGCGCCAGCAGCCAGCCGGACAGGGCTAACAATGAGCAGTTCTTC. The chain couples TRBV4-1 to TRBJ2-1, with TRBD1 matching over 8 bases. Losses at the gene ends were 3 bases for V and 5 bases for J; bases not matched to a gene: 6. Germline lookup yields CDR1 MGHRA and CDR2 YSYEKL. The CDR3 contains 15 residues.

The V call is TRBV19, the J call TRBJ1-5; tentatively, D is TRBD1 (5 bases). The CDR3 is made up of 13 amino acids. Trimming shortened V by 6 bases and J by 6 bases, and 12 bases separated the two germline ends. Germline-derived CDR1 and CDR2 are LNHDA and SQIVND (reference sequence). DNA of the CDR3: TGTGCCAGTAGCCCCGGGACTCGTCAGCCCCAGCATTTT. The encoded protein is CASSPGTRQPQHF.

The V call is TRBV2, the J call TRBJ1-1; D not certain. V shed 4 bases and J shed 5 bases, with 11 bases lying between them. Germline CDR1 and CDR2: SNHLY and FYNNEI. This CDR3 is 13 amino acids long. DNA for the CDR3: TGTGCCAGCAGTGTAGAGGGCGAGACTGAAGCTTTCTTT. Its protein is CASSVEGETEAFF.

Here the CDR3 reads CASSSTGGSEQFF. CDR3 DNA sequence: TGTGCCAGCAGTTCAACAGGGGGGAGTGAGCAGTTCTTC. This chain uses TRBV7-9 with TRBJ2-1; 8 bases are a match to TRBD1. This CDR3 comprises 13 residues. The germline CDR1 and CDR2 sequences are SEHNR and FQNEAQ (reference sequence). The V segment lost 6 bases and the J segment 9 bases; nucleotides outside the gene matches: 7.

This clone was detected only once. The chain carries TRBV5-1 and TRBJ2-7; TRBD2 matches at 11 bases. CDR1 SGHRS and CDR2 YFSETQ come from the germline V gene. The trim removed 0 bases at V and 7 bases at J, leaving 6 bases unmatched. The CDR3 contains 15 residues. This CDR3 is CASSLVAGGPEEQYF. CDR3 nucleotide sequence: TGCGCCAGCAGCTTGGTAGCGGGAGGGCCGGAAGAGCAGTACTTC.

The chain has TRBV19 and TRBJ2-4; 13 nucleotides match TRBD2. With 6 bases clipped from V and 8 bases from J, the junction kept 4 bases outside the gene matches. Germline CDR1 LNHDA, CDR2 SQIVND (reference sequence). CDR3 size: 14 residues. The CDR3 nucleotides read TGTGCCAGTAGCCTTACTAGCGGGAGGGACATTCAGTACTTC. Residues: CASSLTSGRDIQYF.

The gene calls are TRBV5-1 and TRBJ1-1; the D is unclear. The germline V gene encodes CDR1 SGHRS and CDR2 YFSETQ. The CDR3 runs to 14 residues. Trimming removed 4 bases from V and 5 bases from J, with 15 bases in between. CDR3 nucleotide sequence: TGCGCCAGCAGCCGCACAGACCGGGGAACTGAAGCTTTCTTT. This codes for CASSRTDRGTEAFF.